The subject of this entry is one T cell receptor beta chain. This sample is drawn from a study of shared clonotypes between healthy human individuals. Study context: Three CD4 naive, three CD4 memory, two CD8 naive and one CD8 memory plate were used per donor.

Generated by immunoSEQ multiplex PCR, the TCRdb table keeps only in-frame clones and is missing some. Altogether roughly 330,000 clones are present, around 74% being singletons, with the ten largest covering 10% to 13%. Germline V lookup: CDR1 SNHLY, CDR2 FYNNEI. Trimming took 8 bases from V and 4 from J, leaving 15 bases between them. The CDR3 is 14 amino acids. The chain links TRBV2 to TRBJ2-1; D may be TRBD2 (6 bases). This receptor was identified in a man aged 30 to 39 in good health. Sequencing was done on a sample of memory CD4+ T cells sorted from blood. Subset denoted: CD45RA-negative fraction. CDR3 in amino acids: CASVLLSGYNEQFF. CDR3 in DNA: TGTGCCAGCGTTCTCCTTAGCGGATACAATGAGCAGTTCTTC.